The clone carrying this T cell receptor beta chain has a single count. Its target is unknown. V was shortened by 3 bases and J by 3 bases, with 8 bases between the two germline ends. Per germline, CDR1 MDHEN and CDR2 SYDVKM. This CDR3 has 14 residues. The repertoire was sequenced with immunoSEQ multiplex PCR; TCRdb's copy has only in-frame clones and lacks some. The data show some 130,000 clones, just under 95% seen once. This sample is part of a study of human thymus T cells. Study-level results: Overlap was high between thymic repertoires from unrelated individuals, as reported in related research. Among thymic and blood repertoires, usage of V and J genes appeared biased.

The thymus tissue came from resections taken during corrective heart surgery. Donors were healthy Finnish babies undergoing corrective operations for congenital heart defects. The sequencing sample was made of thymus tissue. This TCR came from a boy under two years old with a congenital heart defect but otherwise immunologically healthy. The chain is built from TRBV28 and TRBJ1-4; D gene ambiguous. Here the CDR3 DNA reads TGTGCCAGCAGTTTGCCGGGTGCTAATGAAAAACTGTTTTTT. This codes for CASSLPGANEKLFF.